This TCR beta chain was identified during a study of neoadjuvant anti-PD-1 for oral cavity cancer. The germline V gene encodes CDR1 SGDLS and CDR2 YYNGEE. V was cut by 2 bases and J by 6 bases, with 17 bases left in between. There are 16 residues in the CDR3. Time point given: after neoadjuvant nivolumab, at surgical resection. Cohort: HPV-negative, locally advanced oral cavity squamous cell carcinoma patients. Blood libraries mostly used roughly 440 ng genomic DNA, six replicates each. The data were produced by immunoSEQ multiplex PCR, yet TCRdb's version contains in-frame clones alone and is incomplete. This table holds about 12,000 clones, 70% to 75% found once.

This specimen was PBMCs, taken after nivolumab (anti-PD-1) treatment. The V call is TRBV9, the J call TRBJ2-2; weak D call: TRBD2 (6 bases). This receptor was identified in a person aged 35-79 years with oral cavity squamous cell carcinoma. The CDR3 protein is CASSVGLTRVPGELFF. CDR3 nucleotide sequence: TGTGCCAGCAGCGTGGGACTGACAAGGGTCCCCGGGGAGCTGTTTTTT.